Presented here are 22 T cell receptor beta chains from one specimen sequenced in a study of OX40 agonist ivuxolimab in advanced cancers. Profiled with immunoSEQ multiplex PCR; TCRdb holds only in-frame clones, not every one. Here the sample spans around 18,000 clones, over 70% being singletons. The sample consisted of CD4+ or CD8+ T cells sorted from blood, taken in a trial of the OX40 agonist ivuxolimab. These receptors were collected from an adult with an advanced solid tumor such as melanoma, head and neck, liver or kidney cancer.

The chain links TRBV5-6 to TRBJ2-5; unclear D gene. V lost 7 bases and J lost 2, with 15 bases in between. The CDR3 consists of 14 residues. CDR1 SGHDT and CDR2 YYEEEE come from the germline V gene. CDR3 coding DNA: TGTGCCAGCGAGGAGTATTACATTCAAGAGACCCAGTACTTC. Protein: CASEEYYIQETQYF.

This chain joins TRBV18 and TRBJ1-2; 10 bases match TRBD1. After removal of 5 bases from V and 4 bases from J, the junction contained 7 bases not matched to a gene. The CDR3 has 15 residues. Germline CDR1 and CDR2: KGHSH and LQKENI. The CDR3 here is CASSSGTGEGYGYTF. The CDR3 nucleotides are TGTGCCAGCTCATCCGGGACAGGGGAAGGCTATGGCTACACCTTC.

The chain carries TRBV6-5 and TRBJ1-1; D unresolved. CDR1 MNHEY and CDR2 SVGAGI come from the germline V gene. The CDR3 has 11 residues. The V end lost 2 bases, the J end lost 5 bases, and 3 bases lay between the germline ends. The CDR3 DNA is TGTGCCAGCAGTTACGGGACTGAAGCTTTCTTT. Its translation: CASSYGTEAFF.

The chain recombines TRBV5-8 with TRBJ2-7, with D uncertain. Germline V gene sequence: CDR1 SGHTS, CDR2 YDEGEE. Trimming removed 5 bases from V and 0 bases from J, with 6 bases in between. This CDR3 region has 12 residues. The CDR3 loop is CASRDPSYEQYF. CDR3 nucleotides: TGTGCCAGCAGGGATCCCTCCTACGAGCAGTACTTC.

By its share, this clone is medium-sized. The chain combines TRBV4-1 with TRBJ1-3; D is uncertain. This CDR3 spans 16 amino acids. Germline V gene data show CDR1 as MGHRA and CDR2 as YSYEKL. Trimming pared 3 bases from V and 1 base from J, leaving 13 bases between. CDR3 sequence reads: CASSHTLDGSGNTIYF. The CDR3 DNA reads as TGCGCCAGCAGCCACACCTTGGACGGGTCTGGAAACACCATATATTTT.

J is TRBJ1-1 and V is TRBV18; possibly TRBD1 for D (6 bases). The CDR3 runs to 14 residues. CDR1 and CDR2 (germline): KGHSH, LQKENI. V was pared by 3 bases and J by 4 bases, with 12 bases between. The CDR3 sequence: CASSPGAIRTEAFF. As DNA, the CDR3 is TGTGCCAGCTCACCGGGGGCCATTCGCACTGAAGCTTTCTTT.

This clone was seen a few times. The chain combines TRBV28 with TRBJ2-7, with 9 bases lining up with TRBD1. The J segment lost 4 bases and the V segment lost 2 bases, leaving 3 bases of the junction unmatched. Per the germline V gene, CDR1 is MDHEN and CDR2 is SYDVKM. The CDR3 is 14 amino acids. CDR3 region: CASSLVGTGYEQYF. As DNA, the CDR3 is TGTGCCAGCAGTTTAGTTGGGACAGGGTACGAGCAGTACTTC.

The chain is built from TRBV6-5 and TRBJ2-1, with TRBD1 identical over 9 bases. Germline V gene lookup returns CDR1 MNHEY and CDR2 SVGAGI. The CDR3 loop spans 15 amino acids. V lost 2 bases and J lost 8; bases outside the gene matches: 7. CDR3 nucleotides: TGTGCCAGCAGTTACCGGGACAGGGCCATGGATGAGCAGTTCTTC. Translated: CASSYRDRAMDEQFF.

This clone was recorded once. V is TRBV28 and J is TRBJ2-4; 8 nucleotides line up with TRBD1. Trimming at V came to 5 bases and at J to 1 base, leaving 4 bases not matched to a gene. The CDR3 extends over 15 amino acids. Germline CDR1 is MDHEN and CDR2 is SYDVKM. CDR3 DNA: TGTGCCAGCAGTCCACGGGACAGGGCCAAAAACATTCAGTACTTC. Amino acids: CASSPRDRAKNIQYF.

This clone was detected only once. The rearrangement joins TRBV5-1 to TRBJ2-1; maybe TRBD1 (5 bases). This CDR3 is 13 amino acids long. V was pared by 2 bases and J by 7 bases, with 10 bases between. Germline CDR1 SGHRS, CDR2 YFSETQ. CDR3 sequence reads: CASSLYGANEQFF. In DNA form, the CDR3 reads TGCGCCAGCAGCTTATATGGGGCGAATGAGCAGTTCTTC.

The gene calls are TRBV4-1 and TRBJ1-2; D is ambiguous. The CDR3 has 18 residues. Deletions cut 0 bases from V and 1 base from J, with 18 bases between. Germline CDR1 reads MGHRA; CDR2 reads YSYEKL. CDR3 nucleotide sequence: TGCGCCAGCAGCCAAGATCGAGTGGGCAGCTCCCTTAACTATGGCTACACCTTC. Protein: CASSQDRVGSSLNYGYTF.

The chain combines TRBV5-8 with TRBJ2-2; 7 nucleotides align to TRBD1. J lost 6 bases, V lost 4 bases, and 6 bases had no gene match. CDR1 SGHTS and CDR2 YDEGEE come from the germline V gene. The CDR3 is made up of 14 amino acids. CDR3 sequence reads: CASSVTGFAGELFF. The CDR3 bases are TGTGCCAGCAGCGTGACAGGGTTCGCCGGGGAGCTGTTTTTT. Supplemented by reference TRBV5-8 and TRBJ2-2, the full variable domain reads EAGVTQSPTHLIKTRGQQATLRCSPISGHTSVYWYQQALGLGLQFLLWYDEGEERNRGNFPPRFSGRQFPNYSSELNVNALELEDSALYLCASSVTGFAGELFFGEGSRLTVL.

The chain is built from TRBV19 and TRBJ2-1; D ambiguous. V lost 5 bases, J lost 2 bases, and 7 bases lay in between. Germline lookup yields CDR1 LNHDA and CDR2 SQIVND (reference sequence). The CDR3 covers 13 residues. The CDR3 loop reads CASSSAPYNEQFF. DNA of the CDR3: TGTGCCAGTAGTTCGGCCCCCTACAATGAGCAGTTCTTC.

The chain carries TRBV7-3 and TRBJ2-1; TRBD2 aligns across 14 bases. The V gene's germline CDR1 is SGHTA and CDR2 FQGTGA. The CDR3 sequence is 16 residues long. The trim removed 1 base at V and 5 bases at J, leaving 1 base unmatched. The CDR3 coding sequence is TGTGCCAGCAGCTTAATGGGACTAGCGGGGGACAATGAGCAGTTCTTC. It is translated as CASSLMGLAGDNEQFF.

This clone occurred once. The chain combines TRBV4-1 with TRBJ2-1, with 9 nucleotides matching TRBD1. CDR3 length equals 18 residues. The germline V gene has CDR1 MGHRA and CDR2 YSYEKL. V lost 3 bases, J lost 8 bases, and 17 bases stayed unmatched. The CDR3 sequence is CASSHPSDRGRIGDEQFF. The CDR3 DNA is TGCGCCAGCAGCCATCCAAGTGACAGGGGGAGAATCGGGGATGAGCAGTTCTTC.

The chain has TRBV4-2 and TRBJ2-3; D is unresolved. V shed 4 bases and J shed 4 bases, with 6 bases lying between them. This CDR3 comprises 12 residues. Germline V gives CDR1 LGHNA, CDR2 YNFKEQ. The CDR3 region is CASSLTADTQYF. The CDR3 nucleotides are TGTGCCAGCAGCCTAACTGCAGATACGCAGTATTTT.

The chain carries TRBV28 and TRBJ2-1; D is perhaps TRBD1 (6 bases). Germline CDR1 reads MDHEN; CDR2 reads SYDVKM. V lost 7 bases and J lost 5, with 18 bases in between. This CDR3 region has 15 residues. CDR3 sequence reads: CASKTGLYLDNEQFF. The CDR3 DNA follows: TGTGCCAGCAAAACAGGGCTCTACCTAGACAATGAGCAGTTCTTC.

This clone was counted a few times. The J gene is TRBJ1-4, the V gene TRBV6-1, with unresolved D. There are 15 residues in the CDR3. Per the germline V gene, CDR1 is MNHNS and CDR2 is SASEGT. Trimming took 7 bases from V and 0 from J, leaving 12 bases between them. The CDR3 spells CASNHEHATNEKLFF. For the CDR3, the DNA is TGTGCCAGCAACCATGAGCATGCAACTAATGAAAAACTGTTTTTT.

This clone was observed a single time. The CDR3 DNA reads as TGTGCCAGCAGTTTATTCGGGACAGGTCCCTATGGCTACACCTTC. Its protein is CASSLFGTGPYGYTF. The chain joins TRBV27 to TRBJ1-2; 8 positions match TRBD1. CDR1 and CDR2 from the germline V gene are MNHEY and SMNVEV (reference sequence). The CDR3 sequence is 15 residues long. J lost 4 bases, V lost 1 base, and 5 bases had no gene match.

The chain has TRBV29-1 and TRBJ2-7; no reliable D call. Trimming left V 4 bases short and J 0 bases short, with 19 bases between. Germline CDR1 is SQVTM and CDR2 is ANQGSEA. The CDR3 has 16 residues. The CDR3 sequence is CSVGKVFQPSSYEQYF. Written as DNA, the CDR3 is TGCAGCGTTGGGAAAGTATTCCAACCTAGCTCCTACGAGCAGTACTTC.

The rearrangement links TRBV7-9 to TRBJ1-1, with no clear D. CDR3 length: 13 residues. Germline V gene sequence: CDR1 SEHNR, CDR2 FQNEAQ (reference sequence). V was cut by 3 bases and J by 0 bases, with 5 bases left in between. In DNA, the CDR3 is TGTGCCAGCAGCTTTCCATTGAACACTGAAGCTTTCTTT. This translates into CASSFPLNTEAFF.

The genes are TRBV4-3 and TRBJ2-5; a possible D gene is TRBD2 (5 bases). The end of the DNA aligns better with TRBJ2-7, so the J call may be wrong. This CDR3 spans 14 amino acids. CDR1 is LGHNA, CDR2 YSLEER, per germline. CDR3 sequence (DNA): TGCGCCAGCAGCCAAGATAGGACTGGCTACGAGCAGTACTTC. This encodes CASSQDRTGYEQYF.